This TCR beta chain was captured by sequencing in a study of regulatory T cells in long-lasting Graves disease. Construction of TCR beta libraries relied on iRepertoire HTBI primers and on Arm-PCR targeting CDR3 regions. Using its own MiXCR run on the multiplex PCR reads, TCRdb lists one record per CDR3 protein. The top ten hold under 25% of the sample, which has over 350,000 distinct CDR3 sequences, less than 25% seen once. Time point in this sample: persistent/refractory GD, antithyroid drugs over 5 years with positive TRAb. PBMCs were the source of the RNA used for TCR sequencing. One endocrinology department in Xi'an, China, was where patients came from. The length of the CDR3 is 10 residues. Trimming stripped 5 bases from V and 3 bases from J, with 0 bases between. CDR1 and CDR2 from the germline V gene are SNHLY and FYNNEI. Many counts were recorded for this clonotype. The target antigen is unknown.

General study points: Accuracy was perhaps lowered by the small sample size. Preferential use of TRBV28, TRBJ1-2 and TRBJ2-5 was seen in persistent disease. Patients with persistent Graves' had lower TCR diversity than newly diagnosed patients.

The source of this sequence is a female donor with Graves disease. The chain links TRBV2 to TRBJ2-3; D is ambiguous. The specimen was peripheral blood mononuclear cells (PBMCs), collected when the disease was refractory, from a patient treated with antithyroid drugs. CDR3 sequence reads: CASSTDTQYF. The CDR3, as DNA: TGTGCCAGCAGTACAGATACGCAGTATTTT.